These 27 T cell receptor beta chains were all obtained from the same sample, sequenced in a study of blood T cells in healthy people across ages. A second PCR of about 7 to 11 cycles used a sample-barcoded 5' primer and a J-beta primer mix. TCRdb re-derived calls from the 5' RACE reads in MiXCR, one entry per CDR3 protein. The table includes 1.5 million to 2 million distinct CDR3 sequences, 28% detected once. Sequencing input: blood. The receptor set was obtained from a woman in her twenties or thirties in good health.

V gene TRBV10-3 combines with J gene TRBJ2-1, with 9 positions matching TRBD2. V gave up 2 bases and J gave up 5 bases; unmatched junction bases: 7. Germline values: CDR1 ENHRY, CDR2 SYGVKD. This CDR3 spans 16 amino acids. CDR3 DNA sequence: TGTGCCATCAGTGAGCTAGCGGGACCCTCGAACAATGAGCAGTTCTTC. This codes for CAISELAGPSNNEQFF.

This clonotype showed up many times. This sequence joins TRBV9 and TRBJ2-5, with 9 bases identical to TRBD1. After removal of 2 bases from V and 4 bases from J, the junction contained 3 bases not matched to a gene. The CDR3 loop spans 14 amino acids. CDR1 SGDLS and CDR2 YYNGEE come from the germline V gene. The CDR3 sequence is CASSVGQGRETQYF. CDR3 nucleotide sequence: TGTGCCAGCAGCGTGGGACAGGGTCGAGAGACCCAGTACTTC.

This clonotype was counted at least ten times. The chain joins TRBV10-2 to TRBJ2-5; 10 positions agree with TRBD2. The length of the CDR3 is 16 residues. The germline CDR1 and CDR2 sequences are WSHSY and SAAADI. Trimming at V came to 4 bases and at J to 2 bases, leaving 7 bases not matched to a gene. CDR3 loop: CASSVALAGEQETQYF. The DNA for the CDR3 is TGCGCCAGCAGTGTTGCTCTAGCGGGGGAGCAAGAGACCCAGTACTTC.

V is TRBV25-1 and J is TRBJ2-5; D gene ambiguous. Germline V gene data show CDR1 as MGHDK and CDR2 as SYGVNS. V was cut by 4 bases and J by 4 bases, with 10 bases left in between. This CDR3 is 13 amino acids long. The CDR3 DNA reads TGTGCCAGCAGTGGCCGTATTCGAGAGACCCAGTACTTC. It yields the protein CASSGRIRETQYF.

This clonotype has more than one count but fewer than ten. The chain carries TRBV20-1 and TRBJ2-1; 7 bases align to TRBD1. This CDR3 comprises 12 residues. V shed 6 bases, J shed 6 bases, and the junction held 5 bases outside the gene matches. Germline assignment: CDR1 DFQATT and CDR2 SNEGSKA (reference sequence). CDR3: CSARQGPNEQFF. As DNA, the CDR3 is TGCAGTGCCCGACAGGGCCCCAATGAGCAGTTCTTC.

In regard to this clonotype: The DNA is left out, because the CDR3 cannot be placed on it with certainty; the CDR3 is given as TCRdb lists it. CDR3: CSSSGPSYEQYF. The J gene is TRBJ2-7, the V gene TRBV20-1; the table's TRBD2 call for D was not verified on the DNA. CDR1 is DFQATT, CDR2 SNEGSKA, per germline (reference sequence). Both ends counted, the CDR3 spans 12 residues.

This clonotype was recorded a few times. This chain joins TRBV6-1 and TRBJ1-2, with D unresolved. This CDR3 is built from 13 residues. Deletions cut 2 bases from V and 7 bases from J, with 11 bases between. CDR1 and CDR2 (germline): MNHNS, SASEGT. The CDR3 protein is CASSEIPNGGYTF. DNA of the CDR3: TGTGCCAGCAGTGAAATCCCTAACGGTGGCTACACCTTC.

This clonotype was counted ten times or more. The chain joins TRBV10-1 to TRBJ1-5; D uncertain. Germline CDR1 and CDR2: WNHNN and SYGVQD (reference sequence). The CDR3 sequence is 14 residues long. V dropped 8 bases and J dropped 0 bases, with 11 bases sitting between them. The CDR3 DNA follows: TGCGCCAGCGACGAAGATTATAGCAATCAGCCCCAGCATTTT. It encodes CASDEDYSNQPQHF.

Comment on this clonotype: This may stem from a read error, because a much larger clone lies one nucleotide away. The CDR3 sequence is CASRRSRTDTQYF. The CDR3 nucleotides are TGTGCCAGCAGGCGATCCCGCACAGATACGCAGTATTTT. This chain joins TRBV7-3 and TRBJ2-3; the D is unclear. Trimming removed 6 bases at V and 1 base at J, with 8 bases between. CDR3 size: 13 residues. The V gene's germline CDR1 is SGHTA and CDR2 FQGTGA.

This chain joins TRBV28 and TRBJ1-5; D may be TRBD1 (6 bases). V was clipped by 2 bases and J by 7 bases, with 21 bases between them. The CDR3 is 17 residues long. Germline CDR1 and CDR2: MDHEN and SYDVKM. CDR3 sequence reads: CASSLGPAGRQGQPQHF. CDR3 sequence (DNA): TGTGCCAGCAGTTTAGGACCCGCGGGGAGGCAGGGGCAGCCCCAGCATTTT.

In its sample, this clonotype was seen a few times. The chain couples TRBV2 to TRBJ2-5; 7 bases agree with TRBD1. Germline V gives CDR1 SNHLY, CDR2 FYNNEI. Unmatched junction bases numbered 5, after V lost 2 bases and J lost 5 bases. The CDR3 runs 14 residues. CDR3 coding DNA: TGTGCCAGCAGTGAAACCGACAGGGTGGAGACCCAGTACTTC. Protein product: CASSETDRVETQYF.

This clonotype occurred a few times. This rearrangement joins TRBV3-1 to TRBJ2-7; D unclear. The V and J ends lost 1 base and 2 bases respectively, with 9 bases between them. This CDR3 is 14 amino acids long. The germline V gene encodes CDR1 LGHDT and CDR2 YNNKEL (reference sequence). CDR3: CASSQAGPAYEQYF. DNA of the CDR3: TGTGCCAGCAGCCAAGCTGGACCTGCCTACGAGCAGTACTTC.

In DNA form, the CDR3 reads TGTCCCGCGTCACCCTACAATGAGCAGTTCTTC. It translates to CPASPYNEQFF. This chain uses TRBV7-8 with TRBJ2-1, with no clear D. The germline V gene has CDR1 SGHVS and CDR2 FQNEAQ. The CDR3 length is 11 residues.

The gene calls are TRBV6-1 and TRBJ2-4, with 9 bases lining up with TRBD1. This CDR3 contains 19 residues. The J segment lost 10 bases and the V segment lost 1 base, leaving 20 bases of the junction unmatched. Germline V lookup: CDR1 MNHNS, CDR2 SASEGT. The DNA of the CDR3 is TGTGCCAGCAGTGAAGTGACCACAGGGGGCGCCGGAGCGGGGATAATTCAGTACTTC. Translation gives CASSEVTTGGAGAGIIQYF.

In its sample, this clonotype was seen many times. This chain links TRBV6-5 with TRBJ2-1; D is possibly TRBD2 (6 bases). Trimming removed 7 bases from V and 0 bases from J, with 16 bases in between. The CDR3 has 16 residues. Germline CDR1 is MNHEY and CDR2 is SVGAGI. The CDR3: CASTSLAASSYNEQFF. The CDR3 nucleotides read TGTGCCAGCACCTCACTAGCAGCCAGCTCCTACAATGAGCAGTTCTTC.

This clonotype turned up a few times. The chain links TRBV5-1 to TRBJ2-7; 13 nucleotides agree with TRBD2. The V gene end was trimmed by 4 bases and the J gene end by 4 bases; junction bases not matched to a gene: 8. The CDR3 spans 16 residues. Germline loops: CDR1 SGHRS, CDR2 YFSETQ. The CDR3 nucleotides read TGCGCCAGCAGCCCCGGGACTAGCGGGATAATTTACGAGCAGTACTTC. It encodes CASSPGTSGIIYEQYF.

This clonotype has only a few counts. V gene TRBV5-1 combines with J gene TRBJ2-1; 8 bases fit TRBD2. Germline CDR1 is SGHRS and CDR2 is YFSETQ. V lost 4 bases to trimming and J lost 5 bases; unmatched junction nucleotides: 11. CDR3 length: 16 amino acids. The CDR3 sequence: CASSPRAGGTDNEQFF. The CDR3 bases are TGCGCCAGCAGCCCTCGGGCGGGGGGAACGGACAATGAGCAGTTCTTC.

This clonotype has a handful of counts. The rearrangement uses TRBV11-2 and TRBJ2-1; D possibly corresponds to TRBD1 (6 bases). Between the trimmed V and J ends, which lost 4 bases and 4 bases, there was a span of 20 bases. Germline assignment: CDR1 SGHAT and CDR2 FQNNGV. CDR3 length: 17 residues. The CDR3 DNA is TGTGCCAGCAGCTCACTTAGTTCCGGGACACAGTACAATGAGCAGTTCTTC. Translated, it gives CASSSLSSGTQYNEQFF.

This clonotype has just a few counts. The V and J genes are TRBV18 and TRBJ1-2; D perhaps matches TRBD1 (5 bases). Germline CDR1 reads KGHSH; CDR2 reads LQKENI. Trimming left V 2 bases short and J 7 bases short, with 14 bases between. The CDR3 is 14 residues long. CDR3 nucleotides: TGTGCCAGCTCACCAGGGGTCAGGGAGAGTGGCTACACCTTC. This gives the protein CASSPGVRESGYTF.

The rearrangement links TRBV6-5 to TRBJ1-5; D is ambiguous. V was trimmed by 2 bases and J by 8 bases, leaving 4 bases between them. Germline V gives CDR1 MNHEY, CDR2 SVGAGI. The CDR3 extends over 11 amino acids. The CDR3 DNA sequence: TGTGCCAGCAGTTACATTGAGCCCCAGCATTTT. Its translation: CASSYIEPQHF.

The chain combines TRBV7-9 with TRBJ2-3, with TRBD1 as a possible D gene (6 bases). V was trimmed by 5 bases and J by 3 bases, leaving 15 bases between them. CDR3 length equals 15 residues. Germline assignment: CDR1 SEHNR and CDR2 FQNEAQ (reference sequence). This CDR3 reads CASSIGQSPTDTQYF. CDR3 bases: TGTGCCAGCAGCATAGGACAGTCCCCGACAGATACGCAGTATTTT.

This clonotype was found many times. CDR3 residues: CSVGRDRAYEQYF. The CDR3 DNA is TGCAGCGTCGGTAGGGACAGGGCCTACGAGCAGTACTTC. The rearrangement links TRBV29-1 to TRBJ2-7; TRBD1 aligns across 9 bases. Trimming took 6 bases from V and 2 from J; bases not matched to a gene: 5. Germline V gives CDR1 SQVTM, CDR2 ANQGSEA. The CDR3 runs 13 residues.

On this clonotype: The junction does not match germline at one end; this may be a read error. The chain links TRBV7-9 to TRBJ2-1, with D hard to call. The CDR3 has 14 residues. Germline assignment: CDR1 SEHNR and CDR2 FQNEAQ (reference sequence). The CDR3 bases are TGTGCCGGCAGCTTAGAAGGGCCCTACAATGAGCAGTTCTTC. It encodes CAGSLEGPYNEQFF.

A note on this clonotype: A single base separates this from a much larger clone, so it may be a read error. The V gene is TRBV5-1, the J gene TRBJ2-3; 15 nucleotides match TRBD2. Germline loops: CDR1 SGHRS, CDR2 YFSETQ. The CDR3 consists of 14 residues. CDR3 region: CASGTSGRTDMQYF. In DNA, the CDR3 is TGCGCCAGCGGGACTAGCGGGAGGACTGATATGCAGTATTTT.

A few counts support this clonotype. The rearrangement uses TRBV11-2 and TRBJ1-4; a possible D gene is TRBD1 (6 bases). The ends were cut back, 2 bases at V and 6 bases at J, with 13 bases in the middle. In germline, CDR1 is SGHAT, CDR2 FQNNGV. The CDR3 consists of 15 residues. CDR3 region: CASSLSGTRDEKLFF. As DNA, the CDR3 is TGTGCCAGCAGCTTATCCGGGACAAGGGATGAAAAACTGTTTTTT.

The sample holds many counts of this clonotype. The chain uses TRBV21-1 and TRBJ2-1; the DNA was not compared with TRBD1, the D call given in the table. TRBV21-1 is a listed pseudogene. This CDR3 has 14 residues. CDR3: CASSTGTAYNEQFF. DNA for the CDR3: TGTGCCAGTAGTACCGGGACGGCTTACAATGAGCAGTTCTTC.

The CDR3 reads CASSSTMTGPTYEQYF. CDR3 sequence (DNA): TGTGCCAGCAGTTCCACGATGACAGGGCCCACCTACGAGCAGTACTTC. V is TRBV12-3 or TRBV12-4 and J is TRBJ2-7, with 7 bases lining up with TRBD1. Unmatched junction bases numbered 11, after V lost 4 bases and J lost 2 bases. This CDR3 spans 16 amino acids.